The 19 T cell receptor beta chains reported below all come from one sample, sequenced in a study of CD4 T cells in relation to SARS-CoV-2 and coronaviruses. Before the COVID-19 pandemic, during about 2011-2018, CD4+ T cells were taken from unexposed donors. The cells were cultured for about ten days before CD4+ T cells were isolated. The antigens of these receptors remain unknown. Only in-frame clones appear in the TCRdb table, and some are missing; sequencing was by immunoSEQ multiplex PCR. The data hold tens of thousands of clones, with more than 75% observed a single time. Sample: CD4+ T cells from PBMCs, cultured in vitro. The receptors come from a human donor in good health.

The chain uses TRBV7-8 and TRBJ2-7, with TRBD2 matching over 12 bases. The V gene's germline CDR1 is SGHVS and CDR2 FQNEAQ. The V gene end was trimmed by 5 bases and the J gene end by 5 bases; junction bases not matched to a gene: 10. The CDR3 runs 16 residues. The CDR3 region has the DNA TGTGCCAGCAGCAGTTCGACTAGCGGGAGTGGCGACGAGCAGTACTTC. It codes for CASSSSTSGSGDEQYF.

The V gene is TRBV6-6, the J gene TRBJ1-4, with 7 bases lining up with TRBD1. V shed 5 bases, J shed 5 bases, and the junction held 5 bases outside the gene matches. Germline assignment: CDR1 MNHNY and CDR2 SVGAGI (reference sequence). The CDR3 sequence is 14 residues long. CDR3 DNA: TGTGCCAGCAGTCCGGGACAGCCGAATGAAAAACTGTTTTTT. Residues: CASSPGQPNEKLFF.

The V gene is TRBV7-2, the J gene TRBJ1-5, with D possibly TRBD1 on 6 matching bases. The CDR3 runs 14 residues. Trimming pared 4 bases from V and 4 bases from J, leaving 11 bases between. In germline, CDR1 is SGHTA, CDR2 FQGNSA. The DNA for the CDR3 is TGTGCCAGCAGCTCGGACAGACCGAATCAGCCCCAGCATTTT. It translates to CASSSDRPNQPQHF.

J is TRBJ2-5 and V is TRBV4-2; no firm D call. Trimming removed 4 bases from V and 3 bases from J, with 12 bases in between. Germline V gene data show CDR1 as LGHNA and CDR2 as YNFKEQ. The CDR3 runs 14 residues. The CDR3 DNA reads as TGTGCCAGCAGCCGAAACTATGGGGAAGAGACCCAGTACTTC. Translated: CASSRNYGEETQYF.

The chain combines TRBV29-1 with TRBJ1-2; unclear D gene. This CDR3 has 13 amino acids. From germline, CDR1 is SQVTM and CDR2 ANQGSEA. V gave up 3 bases and J gave up 7 bases, with 15 bases separating them. The CDR3 nucleotides read TGCAGCGTTGAGCACAGCGGTGCAGCTGGCTACACCTTC. Protein: CSVEHSGAAGYTF.

The chain has TRBV19 and TRBJ1-1; no definite D call. The V end lost 6 bases, the J end lost 1 base, and 15 bases lay between the germline ends. Per the germline V gene, CDR1 is LNHDA and CDR2 is SQIVND (reference sequence). The CDR3 extends over 15 amino acids. The CDR3 here is CASRRPLGGNTEAFF. CDR3 DNA sequence: TGTGCCAGTAGACGCCCCCTTGGAGGGAACACTGAAGCTTTCTTT.

This clone has just a few counts. The V call is TRBV27, the J call TRBJ2-2; unclear D gene. The germline CDR1 and CDR2 sequences are MNHEY and SMNVEV (reference sequence). V was pared by 2 bases and J by 7 bases, with 8 bases between. CDR3 size: 13 residues. The CDR3 coding sequence is TGTGCCAGCAGTTTAAGGCGACTCGGGGAGCTGTTTTTT. It specifies CASSLRRLGELFF.

The J gene is TRBJ2-3, the V gene TRBV4-2; 8 nucleotides align to TRBD2. V was pared by 4 bases and J by 5 bases, with 5 bases of the junction left unmatched. In germline, CDR1 is LGHNA, CDR2 YNFKEQ. This CDR3 has 14 amino acids. This CDR3 reads CASSPSGSVDTQYF. CDR3 bases: TGTGCCAGCAGCCCCAGCGGGAGTGTAGATACGCAGTATTTT.

The V and J genes are TRBV5-1 and TRBJ2-7; D remains unclear. CDR3 length equals 13 residues. Trimming removed 4 bases from V and 3 bases from J, with 11 bases in between. Germline values: CDR1 SGHRS, CDR2 YFSETQ. In DNA, the CDR3 is TGCGCCAGCAGCCCTGACTCGTTCTACGAGCAGTACTTC. Amino acid sequence: CASSPDSFYEQYF.

The chain combines TRBV4-1 with TRBJ2-7; D call uncertain. The germline CDR1 and CDR2 sequences are MGHRA and YSYEKL. CDR3 length equals 15 residues. V lost 2 bases to trimming and J lost 2 bases, with 13 bases between them. The CDR3 DNA reads TGCGCCAGCAGCCAACTAGGGTTACCGACCTACGAGCAGTACTTC. It is translated as CASSQLGLPTYEQYF.

CDR3 sequence: CASSSLGGAGGTQYF. Written as DNA, the CDR3 is TGTGCCAGCAGCTCACTAGGTGGGGCTGGGGGGACCCAGTACTTC. The rearrangement joins TRBV7-9 to TRBJ2-5; D could derive from TRBD1 or TRBD2 (5 bases each). This CDR3 comprises 15 residues. The germline V gene encodes CDR1 SEHNR and CDR2 FQNEAQ (reference sequence). The V end lost 4 bases, the J end lost 7 bases, and 19 bases lay between the germline ends.

The rearrangement uses TRBV3-1 (or the pseudogene TRBV3-2) and TRBJ1-3; 7 positions match TRBD1. Germline lookup yields CDR1 LGHDT and CDR2 YNNKEL (reference sequence). The CDR3 is 14 residues long. After removal of 4 bases from V and 4 bases from J, the junction contained 4 bases not matched to a gene. Here the CDR3 reads CASSPQGTGNTIYF. CDR3 nucleotides: TGTGCCAGCAGCCCACAGGGGACCGGAAACACCATATATTTT.

This sequence joins TRBV3-1 (or the pseudogene TRBV3-2) and TRBJ2-3, with 7 bases fitting TRBD2. CDR1 is LGHDT and CDR2 is YNNKEL in the germline V gene (reference sequence). The CDR3 totals 15 residues. V lost 5 bases to trimming and J lost 3 bases; unmatched junction nucleotides: 8. CDR3 amino acids: CASSSRGGSTDTQYF. The CDR3 nucleotides are TGTGCCAGCAGCTCCCGCGGGGGTTCGACAGATACGCAGTATTTT.

The chain recombines TRBV2 with TRBJ1-3, with D possibly matching TRBD1 (6 bases). This CDR3 is built from 14 residues. Trimming shortened V by 7 bases and J by 0 bases, and 10 bases separated the two germline ends. The germline gives CDR1 SNHLY, CDR2 FYNNEI. Here the CDR3 reads CASNTGNSGNTIYF. In DNA, the CDR3 is TGTGCCAGCAACACAGGGAACTCTGGAAACACCATATATTTT.

The rearrangement uses TRBV28 and TRBJ2-2; D gene uncertain. The CDR3 covers 15 residues. Germline V CDR1 and CDR2: MDHEN, SYDVKM. Trimming removed 1 base from V and 2 bases from J, with 8 bases in between. CDR3 amino acids: CASSLSTANTGELFF. CDR3 coding DNA: TGTGCCAGCAGTTTATCCACCGCTAACACCGGGGAGCTGTTTTTT.

The chain recombines TRBV6-6 with TRBJ1-1; 8 bases fit TRBD1. The CDR3 is 13 amino acids. CDR1 and CDR2 from the germline V gene are MNHNY and SVGAGI (reference sequence). J lost 8 bases, V lost 4 bases, and 6 bases had no gene match. CDR3 nucleotide sequence: TGTGCCAGCAGTTCACGGACAGGGCTAGAAGCTTTCTTT. Its protein product is CASSSRTGLEAFF.

V and J are TRBV28 and TRBJ1-1; D is uncertain. The CDR3 consists of 11 residues. Trimming cost V 6 bases and J 6 bases, with 8 bases left between them. Germline CDR1 and CDR2: MDHEN and SYDVKM. The CDR3: CASSAQPEAFF. CDR3 nucleotides: TGTGCCAGCAGCGCCCAACCTGAAGCTTTCTTT.

The chain couples TRBV19 to TRBJ2-5; D might be TRBD1 or TRBD2, each matching 5 bases. The length of the CDR3 is 14 residues. Germline-derived CDR1 and CDR2 are LNHDA and SQIVND (reference sequence). Trimming shortened V by 4 bases and J by 7 bases, and 16 bases separated the two germline ends. CDR3 loop: CASSTTRGAATQYF. In nucleotides, the CDR3 is TGTGCCAGTAGTACCACTCGAGGGGCCGCGACCCAGTACTTC.

In this sample, this clone turned up once. The chain employs TRBV7-2 and TRBJ2-3, with D perhaps matching TRBD2 (6 bases). The CDR3 runs to 15 residues. The germline CDR1 and CDR2 sequences are SGHTA and FQGNSA. V lost 6 bases to trimming and J lost 2 bases, with 15 bases between them. The CDR3 region is CASSTPGTATDTQYF. CDR3 nucleotides: TGTGCCAGCAGTACCCCGGGGACTGCCACAGATACGCAGTATTTT.